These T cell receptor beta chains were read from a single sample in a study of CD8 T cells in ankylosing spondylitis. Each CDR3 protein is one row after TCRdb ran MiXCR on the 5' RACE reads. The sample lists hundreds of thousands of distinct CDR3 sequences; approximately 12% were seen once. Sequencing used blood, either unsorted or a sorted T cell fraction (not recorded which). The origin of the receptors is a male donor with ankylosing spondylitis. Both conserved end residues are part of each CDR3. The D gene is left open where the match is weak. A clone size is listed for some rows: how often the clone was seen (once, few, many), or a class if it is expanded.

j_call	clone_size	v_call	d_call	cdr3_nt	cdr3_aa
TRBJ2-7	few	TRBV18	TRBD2	TGTGCCAGCTCAACCGGGACTAGCGGGATGAACGAGCAGTACTTC	CASSTGTSGMNEQYF
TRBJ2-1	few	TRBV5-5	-	TGTGCCAGCAGCTTGTACCTGTCTCACGCTCTTGGTAACAATGAGCAGTTCTTC	CASSLYLSHALGNNEQFF
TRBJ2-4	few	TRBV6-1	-	TGTGCCAGCAGGGTAGAGGGGGCCAAAAACATTCAGTACTTC	CASRVEGAKNIQYF
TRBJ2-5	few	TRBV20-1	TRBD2	TGCAGTGCTAGAGCCGGGGGAGGGCGAGAGACCCAGTACTTC	CSARAGGGRETQYF
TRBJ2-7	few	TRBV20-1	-	TGCAGTGCCACATTGGGACCGAGAGGCCACGAGCAGTACTTC	CSATLGPRGHEQYF
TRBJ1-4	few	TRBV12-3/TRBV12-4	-	TGTGCCAGCAGTTCCCGGGGGGGGCTAGAAAAACTGTTTTTT	CASSSRGGLEKLFF
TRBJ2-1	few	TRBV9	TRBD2	TGTGCCAGCGGGACTAGCGGATCGTCCTACAATGAGCAGTTCTTC	CASGTSGSSYNEQFF
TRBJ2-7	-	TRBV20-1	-	TGCAGTGCTAGAACGGCTGCGTCCCACGAGCAGTACTTC	CSARTAASHEQYF
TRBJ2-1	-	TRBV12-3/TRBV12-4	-	TGTGCCAGCAGTTTATTGCCGGGACTCGGAAGCTCCTACAATGAGCAGTTCTTC	CASSLLPGLGSSYNEQFF
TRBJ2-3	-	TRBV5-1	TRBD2	TGCGCCAGCAGCGGAATCCCAGCGGGGAGCACAGATACGCAGTATTTT	CASSGIPAGSTDTQYF
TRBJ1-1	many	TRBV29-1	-	TGCAGCGTTGGGACGGTTGAAGCTTTCTTT	CSVGTVEAFF
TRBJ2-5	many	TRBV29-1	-	TGCAGCGTGAAAACGGACGGACGGGAGACCCAGTACTTC	CSVKTDGRETQYF
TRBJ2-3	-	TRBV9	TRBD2	TGTGCCAGCAGCGCGTCGCCTAGCGGTAGCACAGATACGCAGTATTTT	CASSASPSGSTDTQYF
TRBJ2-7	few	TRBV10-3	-	TGTGCCATCAGTGAGTCATCTACGACCAGGGAGCAGTACTTC	CAISESSTTREQYF
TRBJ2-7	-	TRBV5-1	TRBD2	TGCGCCAGCAGCCCTCCTGGACTAGCGGCTACCTACGAGCAGTACTTC	CASSPPGLAATYEQYF
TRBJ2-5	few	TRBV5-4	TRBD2	TGTGCCAGCAGCCCGCAACTAGCGGGGGATATCGAGACCCAGTACTTC	CASSPQLAGDIETQYF
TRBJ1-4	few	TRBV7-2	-	TGTGCCAGCAGCCCTGACAGGTCTATGGAAAAACTGTTTTTT	CASSPDRSMEKLFF
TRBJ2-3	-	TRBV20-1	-	TGCAGTGCTAAAGGGGTAGATACGCAGTATTTT	CSAKGVDTQYF
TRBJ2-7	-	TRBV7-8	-	TGTGCCAGCAGCTTAAGGTCCGAGGCCTACGAGCAGTACTTC	CASSLRSEAYEQYF
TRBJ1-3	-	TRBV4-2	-	TGTGCCAGCAGCCAAGATTTTACCCTCTCTGGAAACACCATATATTTT	CASSQDFTLSGNTIYF
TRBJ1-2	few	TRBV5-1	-	TGCGCCAGCAGCTTGGGAGTCAGCCGTCCTTGGGGCTACACCTTC	CASSLGVSRPWGYTF
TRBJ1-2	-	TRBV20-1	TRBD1	TGCAGTGCTAGAGCGACAGGGACTAACTATGGCTACACCTTC	CSARATGTNYGYTF
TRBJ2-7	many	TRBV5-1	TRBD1	TGCGCCAGCAGCCCGGGACAGGACTACGAGCAGTACTTC	CASSPGQDYEQYF
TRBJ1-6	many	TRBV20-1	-	TGCAGTGCTAGAGATCCCACCAACGGAGGGAATTCACCCCTCCACTTT	CSARDPTNGGNSPLHF